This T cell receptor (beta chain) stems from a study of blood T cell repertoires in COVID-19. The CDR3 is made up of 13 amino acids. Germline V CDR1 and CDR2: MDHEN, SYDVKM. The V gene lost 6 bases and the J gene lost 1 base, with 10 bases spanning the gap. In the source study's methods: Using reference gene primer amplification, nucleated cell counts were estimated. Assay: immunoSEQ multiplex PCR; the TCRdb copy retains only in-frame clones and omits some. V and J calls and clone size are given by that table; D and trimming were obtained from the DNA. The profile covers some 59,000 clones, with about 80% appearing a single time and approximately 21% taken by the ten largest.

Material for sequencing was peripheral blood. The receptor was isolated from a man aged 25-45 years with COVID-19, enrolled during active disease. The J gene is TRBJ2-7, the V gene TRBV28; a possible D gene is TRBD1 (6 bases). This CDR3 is CASRDSGSYEQYF. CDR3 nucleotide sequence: TGTGCCAGCAGGGACAGTGGTTCCTACGAGCAGTACTTC.